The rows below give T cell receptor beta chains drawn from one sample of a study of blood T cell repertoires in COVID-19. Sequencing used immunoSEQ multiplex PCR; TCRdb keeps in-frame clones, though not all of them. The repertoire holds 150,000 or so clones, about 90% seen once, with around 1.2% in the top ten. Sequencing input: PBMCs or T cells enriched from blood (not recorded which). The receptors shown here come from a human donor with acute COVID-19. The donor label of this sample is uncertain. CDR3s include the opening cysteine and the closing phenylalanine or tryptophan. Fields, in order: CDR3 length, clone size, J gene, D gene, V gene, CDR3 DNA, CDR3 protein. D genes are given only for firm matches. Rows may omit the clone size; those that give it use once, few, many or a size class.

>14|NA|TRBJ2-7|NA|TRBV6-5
TGTGCCAGCAGCCCGGGAGAGGGTTTCTACGAGCAGTACTTC
CASSPGEGFYEQYF
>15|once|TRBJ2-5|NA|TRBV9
TGTGCCAGCAGCCCGCGGGACTCGGGCATGGAGACCCAGTACTTC
CASSPRDSGMETQYF
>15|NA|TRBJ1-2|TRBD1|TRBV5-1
TGCGCCAGCAGCTTGGATCCCAGGGGGGAATATGGCTACACCTTC
CASSLDPRGEYGYTF
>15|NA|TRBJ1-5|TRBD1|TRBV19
TGTGCCAGTAGTATCACAGGGGCCAGCAATCAGCCCCAGCATTTT
CASSITGASNQPQHF
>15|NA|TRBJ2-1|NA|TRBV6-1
TGTGCCAGCAGTGAACGACAATCCCCCTACAATGAGCAGTTCTTC
CASSERQSPYNEQFF
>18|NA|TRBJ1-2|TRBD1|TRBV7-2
TGTGCCAGCAGCTTAAGGCCCCCCAGGGGGCGTAACGGCTATGGCTACACCTTC
CASSLRPPRGRNGYGYTF
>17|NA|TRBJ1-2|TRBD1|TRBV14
TGTGCCAGCAGCCAGGGTCTCCTTCGGGACAGGGGCTATGGCTACACCTTC
CASSQGLLRDRGYGYTF
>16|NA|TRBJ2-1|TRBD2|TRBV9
TGTGCCAGCAGCGTAGAGGGCACTAGCGCATCCAGTGAGCAGTTCTTC
CASSVEGTSASSEQFF
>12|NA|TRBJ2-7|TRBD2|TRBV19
TGTGCCCCCGGGGACTACCCTTACGAGCAGTACTTC
CAPGDYPYEQYF
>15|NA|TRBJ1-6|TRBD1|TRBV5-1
TGCGCCAGCAGCACCCAGGGGGAGAACGGTTCACCCCTCCACTTT
CASSTQGENGSPLHF
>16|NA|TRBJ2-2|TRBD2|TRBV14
TGTGCCAGCAGCCGCTTGGGGACTAATCCGACCGGGGAGCTGTTTTTT
CASSRLGTNPTGELFF
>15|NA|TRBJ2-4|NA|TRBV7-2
TGTGCCAGCAGCCTCGAACACGGGGCCAAAAACATTCAGTACTTC
CASSLEHGAKNIQYF
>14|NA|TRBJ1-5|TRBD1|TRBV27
TGTGCCAGTGCTTGGACAGGGGGTTCGGGGCCCCAGCATTTT
CASAWTGGSGPQHF
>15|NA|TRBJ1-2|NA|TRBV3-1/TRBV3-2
TGTGCCAGCAGCCATCGAGACCGATCGAGGTTTGGCTACACCTTC
CASSHRDRSRFGYTF
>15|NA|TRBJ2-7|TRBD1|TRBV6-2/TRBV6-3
TGTGCCAGCAGTCGCGACAGGGGTCTCTCCTACGAGCAGTACTTC
CASSRDRGLSYEQYF
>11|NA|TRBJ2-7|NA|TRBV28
TGTGCCAGCAGCTCAGATTATGAGCAGTACTTC
CASSSDYEQYF
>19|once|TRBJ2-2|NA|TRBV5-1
TGCGCCAGCAGCTTGGCCGTGCTTTCAACACACAGGAACACCGGGGAGCTGTTTTTT
CASSLAVLSTHRNTGELFF
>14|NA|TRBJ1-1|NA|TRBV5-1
TGCGCCAGCAGCCCGGACCAGGGTTACACTGAAGCTTTCTTT
CASSPDQGYTEAFF
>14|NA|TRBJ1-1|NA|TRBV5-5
TGTGCCAGCAGCCAACAGGGCCCGAACACTGAAGCTTTCTTT
CASSQQGPNTEAFF
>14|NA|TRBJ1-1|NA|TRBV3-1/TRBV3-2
TGTGCCAGCCGCGCGGCAGGACAGAACACTGAAGCTTTCTTT
CASRAAGQNTEAFF
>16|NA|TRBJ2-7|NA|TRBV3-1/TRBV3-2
TGTGCCAGCAGCCTGGTCGCGGGACCATCCTCCTACGAGCAGTACTTC
CASSLVAGPSSYEQYF
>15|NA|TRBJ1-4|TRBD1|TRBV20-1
TGCAGTGCTAGTGACAGGGGAAGCCCTAATGAAAAACTGTTTTTT
CSASDRGSPNEKLFF
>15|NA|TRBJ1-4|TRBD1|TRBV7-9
TGTGCCAGCAGCCCAGCGACAGGGGGCATTGAAAAACTGTTTTTT
CASSPATGGIEKLFF
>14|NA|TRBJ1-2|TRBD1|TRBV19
TGTGCCAGTAGTCCGGACAGGGGCCCCTATGGCTACACCTTC
CASSPDRGPYGYTF
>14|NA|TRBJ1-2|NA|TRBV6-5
TGTGCCAGCAGTTACGGTGAGAGGTCCTATGGCTACACCTTC
CASSYGERSYGYTF
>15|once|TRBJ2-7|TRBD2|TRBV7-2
TGTGCCAGCAGCTTAGTGTCTAGCGGGGGTTACGAGCAGTACTTC
CASSLVSSGGYEQYF
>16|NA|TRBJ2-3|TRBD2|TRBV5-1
TGCGCCAGCAGCTATTGGACTAGCGGCAGCACAGATACGCAGTATTTT
CASSYWTSGSTDTQYF
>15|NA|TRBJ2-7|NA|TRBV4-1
TGCGCCAGCAGCCAAGATCGGGGGTGGCGATCGGAGCAGTACTTC
CASSQDRGWRSEQYF
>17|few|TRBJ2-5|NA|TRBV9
TGTGCCAGCAGCGTAAGTGTGACGAGGCCGGACCAAGAGACCCAGTACTTC
CASSVSVTRPDQETQYF
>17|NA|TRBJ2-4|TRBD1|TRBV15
TGTGCCACCAGCAGAACTTCGACAGGGGAGATAACTTACATTCAGTACTTC
CATSRTSTGEITYIQYF
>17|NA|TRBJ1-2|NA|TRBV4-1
TGCGCCAGCAGCCAAGCCCCGAGACGGGGGAGGGACTATGGCTACACCTTC
CASSQAPRRGRDYGYTF
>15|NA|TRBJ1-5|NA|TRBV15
TGTGCCACCAGCAGAGAGCGGGGGGATAATCAGCCCCAGCATTTT
CATSRERGDNQPQHF
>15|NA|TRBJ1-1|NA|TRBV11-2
TGTGCCAGCAGCCGACCTGGGGGCAAGAACACTGAAGCTTTCTTT
CASSRPGGKNTEAFF
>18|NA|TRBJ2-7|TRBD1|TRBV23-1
TGCGCCAGCAGTTTCACCGGGACAGGGGGAACTAGTACCTACGAGCAGTACTTC
CASSFTGTGGTSTYEQYF
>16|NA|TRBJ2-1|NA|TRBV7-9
TGTGCCAGCAGCTTAACGGGACAGACAGGAGGGAATGAGCAGTTCTTC
CASSLTGQTGGNEQFF
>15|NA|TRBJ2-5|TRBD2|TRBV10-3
TGTGCCACCTTATCGGGACTAGGAAGGAAAGAGACCCAGTACTTC
CATLSGLGRKETQYF
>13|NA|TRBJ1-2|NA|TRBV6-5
TGTGCCAGCAGTTCGACTCGGGAGAAGGGCTACACCTTC
CASSSTREKGYTF
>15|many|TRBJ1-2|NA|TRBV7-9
TGTGCCAGCAGCTTAGCGGTGAGGGAAAACTATGGCTACACCTTC
CASSLAVRENYGYTF
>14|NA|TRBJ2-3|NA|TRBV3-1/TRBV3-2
TGTGCCAGCAGCCAGGGACTTCGCACAGATACGCAGTATTTT
CASSQGLRTDTQYF
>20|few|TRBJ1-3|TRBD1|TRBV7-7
TGTGCCAGCAGCTTAGGGGAGGGGGACAGGGTTAAAGTCTTCGGAAACACCATATATTTT
CASSLGEGDRVKVFGNTIYF
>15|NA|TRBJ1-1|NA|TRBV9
TGTGCCAGCACCCGGGGGGGTTCAACCGACACTGAAGCTTTCTTT
CASTRGGSTDTEAFF